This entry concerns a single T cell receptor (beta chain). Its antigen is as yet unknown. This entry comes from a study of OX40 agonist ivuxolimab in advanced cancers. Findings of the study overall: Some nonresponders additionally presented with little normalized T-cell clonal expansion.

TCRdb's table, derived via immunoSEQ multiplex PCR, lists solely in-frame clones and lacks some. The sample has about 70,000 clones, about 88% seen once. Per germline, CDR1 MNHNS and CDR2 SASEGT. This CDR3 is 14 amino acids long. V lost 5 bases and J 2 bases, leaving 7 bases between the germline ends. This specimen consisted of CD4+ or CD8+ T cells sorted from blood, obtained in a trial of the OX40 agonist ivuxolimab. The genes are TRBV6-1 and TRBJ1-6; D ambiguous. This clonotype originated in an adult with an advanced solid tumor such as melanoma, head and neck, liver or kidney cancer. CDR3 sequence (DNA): TGTGCCAGCAGTTCCGGACCCTATAATTCACCCCTCCACTTT. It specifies CASSSGPYNSPLHF.